This is a list of T cell receptor beta chains from one sample in a study of T cell responses to AZD1222 COVID-19 vaccine. Only in-frame clones appear in the TCRdb table, and some are missing; sequencing was by immunoSEQ multiplex PCR. The sample comprises roughly 110,000 clones, roughly 88% of which are singletons, and roughly 5.1% rests with the top ten. The sequenced sample was peripheral blood, obtained on day 0 of AZD1222 vaccination. The origin of the receptors is an adult in good health. The CDR3 runs from the conserved cysteine through the conserved F or W. Each record gives: V gene, D gene, clone size, J gene, CDR3 protein, CDR3 DNA. D genes are given only for firm matches. Clone size is not always given. Where it is, it says once, few, many or a class for expanded clones.

TRBV12-5,.,once,TRBJ2-1,CASGLGSYNEQFF,TGTGCTAGTGGTCTAGGCTCCTACAATGAGCAGTTCTTC
TRBV19,TRBD1,few,TRBJ2-5,CASSTFRDSQETQYF,TGTGCCAGTAGTACGTTCCGGGACAGCCAAGAGACCCAGTACTTC
TRBV9,TRBD1,.,TRBJ1-1,CASSVTDRGPTEAFF,TGTGCCAGCAGCGTTACAGACAGGGGGCCAACTGAAGCTTTCTTT
TRBV11-3,TRBD2,.,TRBJ2-7,CASSSPTSGSHEQYF,TGTGCCAGCAGCTCTCCCACTAGCGGGAGCCACGAGCAGTACTTC
TRBV5-1,TRBD2,.,TRBJ2-1,CASSLGGSSYNEQFF,TGCGCCAGCAGCTTAGGCGGGAGCTCCTACAATGAGCAGTTCTTC
TRBV3-1/TRBV3-2,.,.,TRBJ1-3,CASSPRRASGNTIYF,TGTGCCAGCAGCCCCCGCAGGGCCTCAGGAAACACCATATATTTT
TRBV5-1,TRBD2,.,TRBJ2-1,CASSLDISGQYNEQFF,TGCGCCAGCAGCTTGGATATTAGCGGGCAGTACAATGAGCAGTTCTTC
TRBV7-2,.,.,TRBJ2-1,CASSLTQGHHYEQFF,TGTGCCAGCAGCCTTACTCAGGGACACCATTATGAGCAGTTCTTC
TRBV10-1,TRBD1,.,TRBJ2-2,CASTGEATGELFF,TGCGCCAGTACAGGGGAAGCGACCGGGGAGCTGTTTTTT
TRBV12-3/TRBV12-4,TRBD1,.,TRBJ1-1,CASGRQGSAFF,TGTGCCAGCGGTCGACAGGGTTCAGCTTTCTTT
TRBV19,.,.,TRBJ2-1,CASSIPGSSYNEQFF,TGTGCCAGTAGTATACCCGGGAGCTCCTACAATGAGCAGTTCTTC
TRBV7-9,.,.,TRBJ1-4,CASSLGGGAATNEKLFF,TGTGCCAGCAGCTTAGGAGGTGGGGCAGCAACTAATGAAAAACTGTTTTTT
TRBV9,TRBD2,.,TRBJ2-1,CASSPEGREHYNEQFF,TGTGCCAGCAGCCCAGAGGGGCGGGAGCACTACAATGAGCAGTTCTTC
TRBV18,TRBD1,.,TRBJ1-5,CASSHERDRGRGQPQHF,TGTGCCAGCTCACACGAGCGGGACAGGGGAAGGGGTCAGCCCCAGCATTTT
TRBV9,.,.,TRBJ1-5,CASSIYFRQEGYSNQPQHF,TGTGCCAGCAGCATATACTTTCGACAGGAAGGTTATAGCAATCAGCCCCAGCATTTT
TRBV12-3/TRBV12-4,.,.,TRBJ1-1,CASSFGRNTEAFF,TGTGCCAGCAGTTTCGGTAGGAACACTGAAGCTTTCTTT
TRBV19,.,.,TRBJ1-1,CASQVSKNTEAFF,TGTGCCAGCCAGGTGAGCAAGAACACTGAAGCTTTCTTT
TRBV28,TRBD1,.,TRBJ2-7,CASIPGTAFNYEQYF,TGTGCCAGCATCCCAGGGACAGCTTTTAACTACGAGCAGTACTTC
TRBV5-1,TRBD1,.,TRBJ1-4,CASSLVGGTEVGEKLFF,TGCGCCAGCAGCTTGGTAGGCGGGACAGAAGTTGGAGAAAAACTGTTTTTT
TRBV7-8,.,.,TRBJ1-1,CASSLDVGGTEAFF,TGTGCCAGCAGCTTAGATGTCGGGGGAACTGAAGCTTTCTTT
TRBV6-6,.,.,TRBJ1-2,CASKSAGLNYGYTF,TGTGCCAGCAAGTCGGCAGGGCTAAACTATGGCTACACCTTC
TRBV18,TRBD1,.,TRBJ1-4,CASSFLTGGNEKLFF,TGTGCCAGCTCATTCCTGACAGGGGGAAACGAAAAACTGTTTTTT
TRBV11-2,.,.,TRBJ2-5,CASSLRTPRQETQYF,TGTGCCAGCAGCTTAAGGACTCCCCGACAAGAGACCCAGTACTTC
TRBV19,.,.,TRBJ1-5,CASSISLGVSNQPQHF,TGTGCCAGTAGTATCTCGTTAGGGGTTAGCAATCAGCCCCAGCATTTT
TRBV6-5,.,.,TRBJ1-5,CASSRPDQPQHF,TGTGCCAGCAGTCGCCCTGATCAGCCCCAGCATTTT
TRBV21-1,.,.,TRBJ2-5,CASSPGLGQETQYF,TGTGCCAGCAGCCCGGGACTAGGACAAGAGACCCAGTACTTC
TRBV21-1,.,.,TRBJ2-7,CASSKVQGFPNEQYF,TGTGCCAGCAGCAAAGTACAGGGCTTTCCCAACGAGCAGTACTTC
TRBV28,.,once,TRBJ2-7,CASRTGSNYEQYF,TGTGCCAGCCGGACGGGCTCAAACTACGAGCAGTACTTC
TRBV20-1,.,.,TRBJ2-1,CSASMSGTLNEQFF,TGCAGTGCTAGTATGTCGGGGACGCTCAATGAGCAGTTCTTC
TRBV10-3,.,.,TRBJ1-5,CAIRESTYEPQHF,TGTGCCATCCGCGAGAGTACCTATGAGCCCCAGCATTTT
TRBV7-9,TRBD2,.,TRBJ2-1,CASSSPVRGGDEQFF,TGTGCCAGCAGCTCCCCCGTTAGGGGAGGGGATGAGCAGTTCTTC
TRBV14,.,.,TRBJ1-6,CASSQESSYNSPLHF,TGTGCCAGCAGCCAAGAAAGCTCCTATAATTCACCCCTCCACTTT